This passage covers 10 T cell receptor beta chains from one sample sequenced in a study of blood T cell repertoires in COVID-19 (dated by TCRdb to 2020 to 2021). Receptor libraries were prepared by the immunoSEQ multiplex PCR assay. The immuneACCESS repertoire file appears here via TCRdb, limited to in-frame rearrangements. These files lack a portion of the clones; in checked studies, under half of the deficit traces to unresolved V genes, and the cause of the others is not known. This sample is represented by about 200,000 clones; approximately 88% of them were singletons. Of the sample, approximately 8.2% is held by the ten largest clones. Sequenced input: PBMCs or T cells enriched from blood (not recorded which). All receptors derive from a woman younger than 30 who had recovered from COVID-19.

The genes are TRBV24-1 and TRBJ2-2; D is perhaps TRBD1 (6 bases). Germline CDR1 and CDR2: KGHDR and SFDVKD. Trimming removed 7 bases at V and 0 bases at J, with 8 bases between. The CDR3 is made up of 14 amino acids. This CDR3 reads CATRGQPNTGELFF. The CDR3 DNA is TGTGCCACCAGAGGACAGCCGAACACCGGGGAGCTGTTTTTT.

The CDR3 bases are TGTGCCATCAGTGAGTCGGGGGGGGAAGAGACCCAGTACTTC. The encoded protein is CAISESGGEETQYF. The rearrangement joins TRBV10-3 to TRBJ2-5, with TRBD2 identical over 7 bases. The CDR3 runs to 14 residues. The germline V gene has CDR1 ENHRY and CDR2 SYGVKD. V lost 0 bases to trimming and J lost 3 bases; unmatched junction nucleotides: 1.

This CDR3 is CASSKLGGDYNEQFF. The CDR3 nucleotides read TGTGCCAGCAGCAAATTGGGGGGGGACTACAATGAGCAGTTCTTC. The genes are TRBV21-1 and TRBJ2-1; TRBD2 was called by the table and not checked on the DNA. TRBV21-1 is deemed a pseudogene. The CDR3 loop spans 15 amino acids.

This chain uses TRBV23-1 with TRBJ1-6; 8 bases line up with TRBD1. TRBV23-1 is treated as an ORF (open reading frame) with a function not yet certain. The CDR3 is 16 residues long. Trimming cost V 2 bases and J 6 bases; bases outside gene matches: 6. DNA for the CDR3: TGCGCCAGCAGTCAAAGGACAGGGATGGCTAATTCACCCCTCCACTTT. The encoded protein is CASSQRTGMANSPLHF.

The rearrangement joins TRBV4-1 to TRBJ1-2; the D is unclear. Germline V lookup: CDR1 MGHRA, CDR2 YSYEKL. The CDR3 runs 15 residues. V gave up 2 bases and J gave up 1 base, with 11 bases separating them. DNA for the CDR3: TGCGCCAGCAGCCAACCAGGCTCGAGTAACTATGGCTACACCTTC. This encodes CASSQPGSSNYGYTF.

On this clone: The same CDR3 arises from other DNA sequences in this sample as well. The chain joins TRBV5-4 to TRBJ1-5; 7 bases are shared with TRBD1. This CDR3 has 13 residues. V was clipped by 4 bases and J by 5 bases; unmatched bases: 3. CDR1 is SGHNT and CDR2 is YYREEE in the germline V gene (reference sequence). The CDR3 sequence: CASSPDRDQPQHF. The CDR3 region has the DNA TGTGCCAGCAGCCCCGACAGGGATCAGCCCCAGCATTTT.

The J gene is TRBJ1-2, the V gene TRBV5-4, with D maybe TRBD1 (6 bases). This CDR3 is 16 amino acids long. Germline V gene lookup returns CDR1 SGHNT and CDR2 YYREEE (reference sequence). The V end lost 2 bases, the J end lost 8 bases, and 22 bases lay between the germline ends. Here the CDR3 reads CASSFLRQDLTEGYTF. CDR3 nucleotides: TGTGCCAGCAGCTTCCTTCGACAGGATTTGACTGAGGGCTACACCTTC.

This chain's CDR3 is CASSQGLTTEAFF. The CDR3 bases are TGTGCCAGCAGCCAGGGGTTGACGACTGAAGCTTTCTTT. V and J are TRBV5-4 and TRBJ1-1; D possibly corresponds to TRBD1 (6 bases). Germline CDR1 is SGHNT and CDR2 is YYREEE (reference sequence). The CDR3 has 13 residues. Deletions cut 4 bases from V and 5 bases from J, with 12 bases between.

V gene TRBV6-5 combines with J gene TRBJ1-1; possible D gene TRBD1, 5 bases. Trimming left V 8 bases short and J 3 bases short, with 7 bases between. The V gene's germline CDR1 is MNHEY and CDR2 SVGAGI. The CDR3 totals 11 residues. CDR3 DNA sequence: TGTGCCAGCTTAGGGGACACTGAAGCTTTCTTT. It yields the protein CASLGDTEAFF.

V is TRBV6-5 and J is TRBJ1-2; maybe TRBD1 (6 bases). The ends were cut back, 4 bases at V and 0 bases at J, with 15 bases in the middle. Germline values: CDR1 MNHEY, CDR2 SVGAGI. This CDR3 has 16 amino acids. This chain's CDR3 is CASSLASRGSNYGYTF. The CDR3 bases are TGTGCCAGCAGTTTAGCCTCCAGGGGCTCTAACTATGGCTACACCTTC.